The sequence of this T cell receptor beta chain was determined in a study of cytomegalovirus exposure and HLA in healthy donors. Study results and limitations: The classifier reportedly diagnosed cytomegalovirus status with high sensitivity and specificity. The study recorded fewer than 200 TCR beta chains that were cytomegalovirus-associated. Donors were assumed by presence/absence analyses to have roughly uniform sequencing depth. A later analysis showed TCR association rates differing by HLA locus, peaking at DRB1 and lowest at HLA-C.

PCR was performed using 60 Vbeta and 13 Jbeta primers. Assay used: immunoSEQ multiplex PCR; TCRdb lists only in-frame clones, some missing. The profile covers more than 100,000 clones, with about 75% appearing a single time and about 29% taken by the ten largest. The CDR3 totals 16 residues. The germline V and J ends were trimmed by 0 bases and 1 base, with 12 bases remaining between them. Germline V CDR1 and CDR2: LNHNV, YYDKDF (reference sequence). This clone was detected only once. Its antigen is still unknown. Other DNA sequences within the sample encode an identical CDR3. The chain combines TRBV15 with TRBJ1-1, with D tentatively TRBD1 (6 bases). The source of this sequence is a man between 60 and 75 years old in good health and CMV-seropositive. Sequencing used PBMCs. CDR3 sequence: CATSRDRARGNTEAFF. CDR3 nucleotides: TGTGCCACCAGCAGAGATCGGGCCAGGGGGAACACTGAAGCTTTCTTT.